This T cell receptor (beta chain) was found in a study of CD8+CD57+ T cells in acquired aplastic anemia. Study details: Reads per healthy sample averaged around 9.9 million (CD4+) and 11 million to 12 million (CD8+).

Regarding this clonotype: Its specificity is not known.

TCR beta VDJ and CDR3 profiling used genomic DNA as template. One entry per CDR3 protein, called by TCRdb with MiXCR from the reads. The table has 180,000 or so distinct CDR3 sequences, 46% seen once; the top ten hold under 3%. Per the germline V gene, CDR1 is SGHAT and CDR2 is FQDESV (reference sequence). Trimming at V came to 5 bases and at J to 0 bases, leaving 10 bases not matched to a gene. The CDR3 is 17 residues long. Study results and caveats: The CD8+ Simpson's diversity of patients and controls was not significantly different. Patients and controls turned out to have more than 25 CD8+ CDR3 sequences in common.

The specimen sequenced was sorted CD4+, CD8+, or CD8+CD57+ T cells (not recorded which) from PBMCs. The chain carries TRBV11-1 and TRBJ1-3; 7 nucleotides align to TRBD1. This TCR derives from a human donor in good health. Written as DNA, the CDR3 is TGTGCCAGCAGCCCCACACCGACAGGGATCTCTGGAAACACCATATATTTT. Translation gives CASSPTPTGISGNTIYF.